The clone carrying this T cell receptor beta chain has a single count. What it recognizes is unknown. A much bigger clone sits one base away, suggesting this may be a read error. These data are taken from a study of molecular identifiers for immune sequencing clone quantification. Study information: Replicate runs used RNA from roughly 20,000 or 100,000 naive CD8 cells, which was split five ways into aliquots, and four of those aliquots were then sequenced.

General study findings and limits: Spiked Jurkat TCR RNA originating from one cell could reportedly be identified amid about a million naive cells.

Generation of bulk TCR libraries relied on previously described methods and listed TCR primers. TCRdb used MiXCR to reprocess the PCR reads, holding one entry per CDR3 protein. The table has more than 300,000 distinct CDR3 sequences, about 21% seen once. Sequenced: naive CD8+ T cells from blood, with Jurkat cell RNA spiked in. Indicated subset: FACS-sorted CD8+CD4-CCR7+CD45RA+ naive T cells. The clonotype comes from a human donor in good health. Some libraries in this study had Jurkat cell RNA spiked in.

CDR3 region: CASRPEDIKETQYF. The CDR3, as DNA: TGCGCCAGCAGACCTGAGGACATTAAAGAGACCCAGTACTTC. The chain carries TRBV5-1 and TRBJ2-5, with a weak D call TRBD1 (5 bases). There are 14 residues in the CDR3. Germline loops: CDR1 SGHRS, CDR2 YFSETQ. Trimming shortened V by 5 bases and J by 3 bases, and 14 bases separated the two germline ends.